These 23 T cell receptor beta chains share one sample of origin, sequenced in a study of T cell repertoires in cytomegalovirus infection. TCRdb re-analysed the reads in MiXCR, keeping a single row per CDR3 protein. There are about 890,000 distinct CDR3 sequences in the sample; approximately 31% occur only once, and 13% lies in the top ten. Their antigens are not known. The sample in question was cultured CD8+ T cells from PBMCs, obtained from culture after CMV antigen stimulation. These receptors originate from a human donor in good health (CMV status not recorded). Some clones in this sample may be carry-over from other donors' samples.

The V and J genes are TRBV10-3 and TRBJ2-1, with D perhaps matching TRBD1 or TRBD2 (5 bases each). V was shortened by 6 bases and J by 15 bases, with 21 bases between the two germline ends. CDR1 is ENHRY, CDR2 SYGVKD, per germline. The length of the CDR3 is 13 residues. CDR3 region: CAIRPTGTGGGFF. As DNA, the CDR3 is TGTGCCATCAGGCCTACCGGGACGGGCGGAGGGTTCTTC.

As regards this clonotype: One base away lies a much larger clone, so this may be a sequencing read error. V usage is TRBV12-3 or TRBV12-4 and J usage is TRBJ1-1, with D maybe TRBD1 (5 bases). The CDR3 extends over 15 amino acids. Trimming stripped 11 bases from V and 4 bases from J, with 23 bases between. The CDR3, as DNA: TGTGCCTGCATTGACGTGGGGTCTGGGGGCACTGAAGCTTTCTTT. It yields the protein CACIDVGSGGTEAFF.

The table lists this clonotype with a few counts. This sequence joins TRBV5-1 and TRBJ2-5, with a tentative D call TRBD2 (6 bases). The V end lost 0 bases, the J end lost 7 bases, and 19 bases lay between the germline ends. Germline CDR1 reads SGHRS; CDR2 reads YFSETQ. There are 16 residues in the CDR3. The CDR3 DNA reads as TGCGCCAGCAGCTTGGTGATGGAGAGCGACGGGAGGACCCAGTACTTC. This codes for CASSLVMESDGRTQYF.

This clonotype appeared many times. The V call is TRBV2, the J call TRBJ2-3; 7 bases agree with TRBD1. The germline CDR1 and CDR2 sequences are SNHLY and FYNNEI. The J segment lost 6 bases and the V segment lost 4 bases, leaving 7 bases of the junction unmatched. This CDR3 is 14 amino acids long. The CDR3, as DNA: TGTGCCAGCAGTGCAACAGGGGCGGTGGATACGCAGTATTTT. Its protein product is CASSATGAVDTQYF.

This clonotype was seen ten or more times. The chain couples TRBV7-2 to TRBJ1-1; no definite D call. The germline V gene encodes CDR1 SGHTA and CDR2 FQGNSA. The V and J ends lost 3 bases and 1 base respectively, with 12 bases between them. The CDR3 is 15 amino acids. CDR3 DNA sequence: TGTGCCAGCAGCTTCCACCTCAGGAAGAACACTGAAGCTTTCTTT. Amino acid sequence: CASSFHLRKNTEAFF.

There are a few counts of this clonotype. The chain combines TRBV12-3 or TRBV12-4 with TRBJ2-7; 11 positions match TRBD1. V lost 3 bases, J lost 6 bases, and 4 bases stayed unmatched. The CDR3 has 14 amino acids. CDR3 in DNA: TGTGCCAGCAGTTTGGACAGGGGGCTTGGCGAGCAGTACTTC. It translates to CASSLDRGLGEQYF.

This chain joins TRBV7-3 and TRBJ2-3; perhaps D is TRBD1 or TRBD2 (6 bases each). The germline CDR1 and CDR2 sequences are SGHTA and FQGTGA. The V end was cut by 5 bases, the J end by 2 bases, with 14 bases between. The CDR3 extends over 15 amino acids. CDR3 nucleotides: TGTGCCAGCAGCGCCCCGGGGGCCGACACAGATACGCAGTATTTT. This gives the protein CASSAPGADTDTQYF. The complete variable domain, with remaining parts taken from reference TRBV7-3 and TRBJ2-3, reads GAGVSQTPSNKVTEKGKYVELRCDPISGHTALYWYRQSLGQGPEFLIYFQGTGAADDSGLPNDRFFAVRPEGSVSTLKIQRTERGDSAVYLCASSAPGADTDTQYFGPGTRLTVL.

This clonotype was seen at least ten times. The gene calls are TRBV7-2 and TRBJ2-7; TRBD1 or TRBD2 may be the D gene (5 bases each). The CDR3 extends over 15 amino acids. V was trimmed by 4 bases and J by 0 bases, leaving 13 bases between them. From germline, CDR1 is SGHTA and CDR2 FQGNSA. Here the CDR3 reads CASSSAGASSYEQYF. The CDR3, as DNA: TGTGCCAGCAGCTCAGCCGGGGCGAGCTCCTACGAGCAGTACTTC.

This clonotype appeared a few times. V and J are TRBV7-3 and TRBJ2-2; 10 bases are a match to TRBD2. CDR1 and CDR2 from the germline V gene are SGHTA and FQGTGA. This CDR3 has 18 residues. V shed 0 bases, J shed 1 base, and the junction held 5 bases outside the gene matches. CDR3 DNA: TGTGCCAGCAGCTTAACTACTAGCGGGGAGAAGAACACCGGGGAGCTGTTTTTT. It translates to CASSLTTSGEKNTGELFF. Full variable domain (rest looked up from reference TRBV7-3 and TRBJ2-2): GAGVSQTPSNKVTEKGKYVELRCDPISGHTALYWYRQSLGQGPEFLIYFQGTGAADDSGLPNDRFFAVRPEGSVSTLKIQRTERGDSAVYLCASSLTTSGEKNTGELFFGEGSRLTVL.

This clonotype was seen more than once but under ten times. The chain couples TRBV6-6 to TRBJ1-5, with D perhaps matching TRBD1 (5 bases). This CDR3 has 15 residues. Germline V gene lookup returns CDR1 MNHNY and CDR2 SVGAGI (reference sequence). Trimming cost V 3 bases and J 5 bases, with 14 bases left between them. For the CDR3, the DNA is TGTGCCAGCAGTTATGGGGGGGGAGCCTATCAGCCCCAGCATTTT. Its protein product is CASSYGGGAYQPQHF.

J is TRBJ1-1 and V is TRBV6-6; 8 bases are a match to TRBD1. The V and J ends lost 4 bases and 3 bases, in that order; junction bases with no gene match: 13. Germline assignment: CDR1 MNHNY and CDR2 SVGAGI (reference sequence). The CDR3 spans 17 residues. The CDR3 reads CASSSGTGNPADTEAFF. The CDR3 coding sequence is TGTGCCAGCAGTTCCGGGACAGGCAACCCGGCGGACACTGAAGCTTTCTTT.

The rearrangement uses TRBV20-1 and TRBJ2-1; 13 positions match TRBD2. The CDR3 is 14 residues long. The trim removed 3 bases at V and 8 bases at J, leaving 4 bases unmatched. CDR1 and CDR2 (germline): DFQATT, SNEGSKA (reference sequence). For the CDR3, the DNA is TGCAGTGCTAGGGGGACTAGCGGGGTCCATGAGCAGTTCTTC. Its translation is CSARGTSGVHEQFF.

For this clonotype: A much larger clone is a single base away; this may be a read error. The CDR3 protein is CASSFERGDKTQYF. CDR3 coding DNA: TGTGCCAGCAGCTTTGAGCGGGGGGATAAGACCCAGTACTTC. The rearrangement uses TRBV7-9 and TRBJ2-5, with 9 bases aligning to TRBD2. The V and J ends lost 3 bases and 6 bases, in that order; junction bases with no gene match: 5. The CDR3 has 14 amino acids. Per the germline V gene, CDR1 is SEHNR and CDR2 is FQNEAQ (reference sequence).

The J gene is TRBJ1-2, the V gene TRBV7-6; D unresolved. From germline, CDR1 is SGHVS and CDR2 FNYEAQ. Trimming pared 1 base from V and 6 bases from J, leaving 15 bases between. The CDR3 covers 15 residues. The CDR3 reads CASSLENRPNNGYTF. CDR3 DNA: TGTGCCAGCAGCTTAGAAAACAGACCGAACAATGGCTACACCTTC.

There are a few counts of this clonotype. The CDR3 here is CASSFQNQPQHF. CDR3 DNA sequence: TGTGCCAGCAGCTTCCAAAATCAGCCCCAGCATTTT. This rearrangement joins TRBV7-9 to TRBJ1-5; no reliable D call. This CDR3 comprises 12 residues. Trimming removed 3 bases at V and 4 bases at J, with 4 bases between. Germline V gene sequence: CDR1 SEHNR, CDR2 FQNEAQ (reference sequence).

This clonotype is a singleton in its sample. This sequence joins TRBV7-9 and TRBJ2-7; possibly TRBD1 for D (5 bases). Germline V gives CDR1 SEHNR, CDR2 FQNEAQ (reference sequence). The CDR3 is made up of 16 amino acids. V was shortened by 4 bases and J by 5 bases, with 21 bases between the two germline ends. CDR3: CASSSTQGSRYHEQYF. In nucleotides, the CDR3 is TGTGCCAGCAGCTCTACCCAGGGATCCCGGTACCACGAGCAGTACTTC.

V usage is TRBV7-8 and J usage is TRBJ1-1, with D uncertain. V dropped 4 bases and J dropped 1 base, with 13 bases sitting between them. CDR3 length: 15 amino acids. CDR1 and CDR2 from the germline V gene are SGHVS and FQNEAQ. This chain's CDR3 is CASSYYMGGNTEAFF. CDR3 coding DNA: TGTGCCAGCAGCTACTACATGGGTGGGAACACTGAAGCTTTCTTT.

This clonotype was seen more than once but under ten times. The chain recombines TRBV6-5 with TRBJ1-1, with TRBD1 matching 7 bases. With 4 bases clipped from V and 4 bases from J, the junction kept 6 bases outside the gene matches. Germline V CDR1 and CDR2: MNHEY, SVGAGI. The CDR3 spans 14 residues. The CDR3 bases are TGTGCCAGCAGTTGGCGGACAGGAGTCACTGAAGCTTTCTTT. Protein product: CASSWRTGVTEAFF.

The chain employs TRBV11-3 and TRBJ2-3; 8 bases line up with TRBD2. Looked up from germline, CDR1 is SGHNT and CDR2 is YENEEA. The trim removed 2 bases at V and 1 base at J, leaving 5 bases unmatched. The CDR3 has 16 residues. CDR3 in DNA: TGTGCCAGCAGCTTACACCCAGCGGGGGGCACAGATACGCAGTATTTT. It translates to CASSLHPAGGTDTQYF.

This clonotype was observed a few times. V usage is TRBV7-9 and J usage is TRBJ1-1; D is possibly TRBD1 (5 bases). CDR3 length equals 15 residues. Deletions cut 5 bases from V and 9 bases from J, with 22 bases between. Per germline, CDR1 SEHNR and CDR2 FQNEAQ (reference sequence). The CDR3, as DNA: TGTGCCAGCAGCCCCCCGACAGTCAACCCAGCTAAAGCTTTCTTT. Encoded protein: CASSPPTVNPAKAFF.

V is TRBV10-3 and J is TRBJ1-2; 7 positions match TRBD1. There are 16 residues in the CDR3. The V gene's germline CDR1 is ENHRY and CDR2 SYGVKD. The V and J ends lost 2 bases and 8 bases, in that order; junction bases with no gene match: 14. The DNA for the CDR3 is TGTGCCATCAGTGAGATATCGGGCAGGGGGGCTATCGGCTACACCTTC. Its protein is CAISEISGRGAIGYTF.

The chain is built from TRBV20-1 and TRBJ2-1; D possibly matches TRBD1 or TRBD2 (5 bases each). Trimming cost V 0 bases and J 8 bases, with 17 bases left between them. The CDR3 extends over 15 amino acids. The V gene's germline CDR1 is DFQATT and CDR2 SNEGSKA (reference sequence). The CDR3: CSARDFGTPEDEQFF. The CDR3 bases are TGCAGTGCTAGAGACTTCGGGACGCCGGAAGATGAGCAGTTCTTC.

This clonotype has at least ten counts. J is TRBJ2-2 and V is TRBV10-3, with unresolved D. This CDR3 is 13 amino acids long. V was clipped by 9 bases and J by 0 bases, with 8 bases between them. Germline CDR1 and CDR2: ENHRY and SYGVKD. CDR3 in amino acids: CAIERANTGELFF. For the CDR3, the DNA is TGTGCCATTGAAAGAGCGAACACCGGGGAGCTGTTTTTT.